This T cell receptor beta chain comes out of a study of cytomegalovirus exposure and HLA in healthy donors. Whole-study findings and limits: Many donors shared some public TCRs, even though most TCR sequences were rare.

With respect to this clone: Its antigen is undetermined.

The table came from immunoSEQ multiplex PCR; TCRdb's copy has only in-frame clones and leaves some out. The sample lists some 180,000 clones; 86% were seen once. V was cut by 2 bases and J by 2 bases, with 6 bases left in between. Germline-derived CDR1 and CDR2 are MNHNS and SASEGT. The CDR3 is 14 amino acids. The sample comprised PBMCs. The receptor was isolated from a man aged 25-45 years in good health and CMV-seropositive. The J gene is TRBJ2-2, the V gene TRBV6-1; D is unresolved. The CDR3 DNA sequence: TGTGCCAGCAGTGAAATGACTAACACCGGGGAGCTGTTTTTT. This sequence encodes CASSEMTNTGELFF.